This passage covers 19 T cell receptor beta chains from one sample sequenced in a study of T cell repertoires in cytomegalovirus infection (dated by TCRdb to the late 2010s). This sample was sequenced with an Illumina HiSeq 1500. The raw public reads went through TCRdb reprocessing: fastp at Q25, MiXCR clone calling, in-frame beta chains kept. Entries that share a CDR3 protein sequence are merged under the most common genes and DNA. This sample comprises roughly 600,000 distinct CDR3 sequences, 24% of them detected only once. The ten largest clones represent less than 9.5% of the sample. The material sequenced was CD8+ T cells from PBMCs. These TCRs come from a human donor in good health (CMV status not recorded). Some clones in this sample may be carry-over from other donors' samples.

The V gene is TRBV28, the J gene TRBJ1-5, with D maybe TRBD1 (6 bases). The CDR3 consists of 16 residues. Germline values: CDR1 MDHEN, CDR2 SYDVKM. Trimming removed 7 bases at V and 6 bases at J, with 22 bases between. CDR3 loop: CASTLVGPGEGQPQHF. The CDR3, as DNA: TGTGCCAGCACTTTGGTCGGCCCAGGGGAAGGTCAGCCCCAGCATTTT.

CDR3 residues: CASSQDSGEQYF. The CDR3 nucleotides read TGTGCCAGCAGCCAAGATAGTGGAGAGCAGTACTTC. The rearrangement uses TRBV14 and TRBJ2-7; D remains unclear. CDR3 size: 12 residues. V was shortened by 0 bases and J by 7 bases, with 7 bases between the two germline ends. Germline V gene data show CDR1 as SGHDN and CDR2 as FVKESK.

This chain uses TRBV20-1 with TRBJ1-1; 7 bases are shared with TRBD1. This CDR3 region has 13 residues. The germline V gene has CDR1 DFQATT and CDR2 SNEGSKA (reference sequence). Trimming removed 4 bases from V and 6 bases from J; junction bases left unmatched: 8. DNA for the CDR3: TGCAGTGCTACCTCGACAGGGCGGGCTGAAGCTTTCTTT. Amino acids: CSATSTGRAEAFF.

This clonotype was detected only a few times. The genes are TRBV7-9 and TRBJ2-3; maybe TRBD1 (6 bases). With 5 bases removed from V and 0 bases from J, the gap between germline ends came to 15 bases. This CDR3 contains 16 residues. Germline V gene data show CDR1 as SEHNR and CDR2 as FQNEAQ (reference sequence). Here the CDR3 reads CASSPPTGISTDTQYF. The CDR3 bases are TGTGCCAGCAGCCCCCCAACAGGGATTAGCACAGATACGCAGTATTTT.

This chain uses TRBV28 with TRBJ2-7; a possible D gene is TRBD1 (6 bases). Trimming took 2 bases from V and 2 from J, leaving 16 bases between them. The CDR3 spans 16 residues. Germline assignment: CDR1 MDHEN and CDR2 SYDVKM. The CDR3 loop is CASSLNLGTSAYEQYV. CDR3 DNA: TGTGCCAGCAGTTTAAACCTCGGGACAAGTGCCTACGAGCAGTACGTC.

This clonotype was seen more than once but under ten times. J is TRBJ2-7 and V is TRBV28; 8 nucleotides agree with TRBD2. The CDR3 runs to 14 residues. Germline trimming cut 4 bases from V and 4 bases from J; bases unmatched to any gene: 6. The germline V gene encodes CDR1 MDHEN and CDR2 SYDVKM. CDR3 DNA sequence: TGTGCCAGCAGTTCCGGGAGGGGGATATACGAGCAGTACGTC. It specifies CASSSGRGIYEQYV.

This clonotype occurred many times. The chain has TRBV28 and TRBJ2-1; 11 bases are shared with TRBD1. Per the germline V gene, CDR1 is MDHEN and CDR2 is SYDVKM. This CDR3 region has 17 residues. V trimming: 4 bases; J trimming: 7 bases; junction bases outside the gene matches: 12. DNA for the CDR3: TGTGCCAGCAGTTCTCCTTGGACAGGGGGCGAGTGGAATGAGCAGTTCTTC. Its translation: CASSSPWTGGEWNEQFF.

This clonotype occurred a few times. The chain is built from TRBV28 and TRBJ2-2; 9 nucleotides align to TRBD1. The CDR3 has 16 amino acids. The trim removed 1 base at V and 7 bases at J, leaving 7 bases unmatched. CDR1 is MDHEN, CDR2 SYDVKM, per germline. The CDR3 region is CASSLFITGGRGELFF. CDR3 nucleotides: TGTGCCAGCAGTTTATTTATAACAGGGGGCCGCGGGGAGCTGTTTTTT. Looking up the rest from reference TRBV28 and TRBJ2-2 gives the full variable domain: DVKVTQSSRYLVKRTGEKVFLECVQDMDHENMFWYRQDPGLGLRLIYFSYDVKMKEKGDIPEGYSVSREKKERFSLILESASTNQTSMYLCASSLFITGGRGELFFGEGSRLTVL.

J is TRBJ1-1 and V is TRBV20-1; D may be TRBD1 (6 bases). Germline CDR1 and CDR2: DFQATT and SNEGSKA (reference sequence). Trimming shortened V by 3 bases and J by 0 bases, and 17 bases separated the two germline ends. CDR3 size: 16 residues. The CDR3 spells CSASAVDSSMNTEAFF. CDR3 coding DNA: TGCAGTGCTAGTGCAGTGGACAGCAGCATGAACACTGAAGCTTTCTTT.

The genes are TRBV5-4 and TRBJ1-2; no clear D. Germline CDR1 SGHNT, CDR2 YYREEE (reference sequence). V lost 9 bases and J lost 6, with 6 bases in between. The CDR3 runs to 9 residues. The CDR3 reads CATWDGYTF. DNA for the CDR3: TGTGCCACCTGGGATGGCTACACCTTC.

In its sample, this clonotype was seen many times. The rearrangement links TRBV28 to TRBJ1-3; a weak D match, TRBD1 (5 bases). The CDR3 spans 15 residues. In germline, CDR1 is MDHEN, CDR2 SYDVKM. Trimming cost V 7 bases and J 0 bases, with 13 bases left between them. The CDR3 DNA follows: TGTGCCAGCAACGGGGACTTATACTCTGGAAACACCATATATTTT. It encodes CASNGDLYSGNTIYF.

Points on this clonotype: One end of the junction fails to match germline, which may point to a read error. The chain carries TRBV7-2 and TRBJ2-7; D could derive from TRBD1 or TRBD2 (5 bases each). CDR1 and CDR2 (germline): SGHTA, FQGNSA. CDR3 length equals 14 residues. The CDR3 sequence is CVSNFGQGGYEQYF. CDR3 coding DNA: TGTGTCAGCAACTTCGGACAAGGAGGCTACGAGCAGTACTTC.

This clonotype was seen at least ten times. This chain links TRBV7-2 with TRBJ1-1, with unresolved D. V was cut by 0 bases and J by 2 bases, with 7 bases left in between. Germline V gene sequence: CDR1 SGHTA, CDR2 FQGNSA. This CDR3 comprises 14 residues. The CDR3 nucleotides read TGTGCCAGCAGCTTAGCCAGCTTTAACACTGAAGCTTTCTTT. As protein: CASSLASFNTEAFF.

The table lists this clonotype with a few counts. The chain combines TRBV28 with TRBJ2-5; TRBD2 aligns across 13 bases. The V gene end was trimmed by 2 bases and the J gene end by 5 bases; junction bases not matched to a gene: 8. The CDR3 is 17 residues long. CDR1 and CDR2 (germline): MDHEN, SYDVKM. DNA for the CDR3: TGTGCCAGCAGTTTAGGACTAGCGGGAGACCTCCGGGAGACCCAGTACTTC. This sequence encodes CASSLGLAGDLRETQYF.

The V and J genes are TRBV27 and TRBJ2-5; D unresolved. Germline assignment: CDR1 MNHEY and CDR2 SMNVEV (reference sequence). The V and J ends lost 4 bases and 2 bases respectively, with 8 bases between them. The CDR3 is 13 amino acids. The CDR3 loop reads CASSYVGQETQYF. The CDR3 coding sequence is TGTGCCAGCAGTTATGTAGGACAAGAGACCCAGTACTTC.

This clonotype was recorded many times. The CDR3 ends on some other residue instead of the conserved phenylalanine or tryptophan, so this is likely a read error. The DNA is left out, because the CDR3 cannot be placed on it with certainty; the CDR3 is given as TCRdb lists it. The V call is TRBV23-1, the J call TRBJ2-4; TRBD1 was called by the table and not checked on the DNA. TRBV23-1 falls under the ORF class, with uncertain function. Both ends counted, the CDR3 spans 10 residues. CDR3 region: CASSQRGRPL.

Ten or more counts support this clonotype. This rearrangement joins TRBV12-3 or TRBV12-4 to TRBJ2-1, with 7 bases that match TRBD2. Trimming at V came to 2 bases and at J to 4 bases, leaving 2 bases not matched to a gene. The CDR3 sequence is 14 residues long. CDR3 region: CASSLSGTYNEQFF. The CDR3 coding sequence is TGTGCCAGCAGTTTAAGCGGGACTTACAATGAGCAGTTCTTC.

The sample holds many counts of this clonotype. V and J are TRBV7-8 and TRBJ2-3, with D unclear. The V end lost 5 bases, the J end lost 3 bases, and 21 bases lay between the germline ends. The CDR3 consists of 17 residues. The V gene's germline CDR1 is SGHVS and CDR2 FQNEAQ. The CDR3 DNA sequence: TGTGCCAGCAGCCCATACCTGATTCCCGTTGGGACAGATACGCAGTATTTT. It specifies CASSPYLIPVGTDTQYF.

This clonotype was observed at least ten times. The V and J genes are TRBV6-1 and TRBJ1-1; D unresolved. Per the germline V gene, CDR1 is MNHNS and CDR2 is SASEGT. This CDR3 region has 11 residues. Trimming took 7 bases from V and 1 from J, leaving 4 bases between them. CDR3 bases: TGTGCCAGCACTCCGAACACTGAAGCTTTCTTT. Its protein is CASTPNTEAFF.